Only a few counts were recorded for the clone carrying this T cell receptor (beta chain). Libraries were prepared by immunoSEQ multiplex PCR; TCRdb keeps only in-frame clonotypes and omits some of them. The sample records 150,000 to 200,000 clones, 75% to 85% being singletons. The data stem from a study of blood T cell repertoires in COVID-19. Trimming took 2 bases from V and 6 from J; bases not matched to a gene: 8. Germline lookup yields CDR1 LNHDA and CDR2 SQIVND (reference sequence). CDR3 size: 15 residues. V usage is TRBV19 and J usage is TRBJ1-2; TRBD1 matches at 8 bases. The specimen sequenced was peripheral blood. This receptor was taken from a woman aged 40 to 55 with COVID-19, enrolled during active disease. CDR3 in amino acids: CASSIRVGTGDGYTF. The CDR3 DNA reads TGTGCCAGTAGTATACGCGTAGGGACAGGCGATGGCTACACCTTC.